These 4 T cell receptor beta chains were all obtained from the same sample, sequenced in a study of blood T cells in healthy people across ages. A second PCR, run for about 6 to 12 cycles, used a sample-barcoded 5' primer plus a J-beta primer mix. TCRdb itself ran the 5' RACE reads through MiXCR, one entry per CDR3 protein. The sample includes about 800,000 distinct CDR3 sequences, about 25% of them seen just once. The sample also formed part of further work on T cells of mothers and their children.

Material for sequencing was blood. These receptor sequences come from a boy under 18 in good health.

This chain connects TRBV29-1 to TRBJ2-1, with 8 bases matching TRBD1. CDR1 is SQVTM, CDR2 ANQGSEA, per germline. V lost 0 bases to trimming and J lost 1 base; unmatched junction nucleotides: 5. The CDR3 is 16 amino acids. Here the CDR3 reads CSVEDLDRGSYNEQFF. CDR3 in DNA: TGCAGCGTTGAAGATCTAGACAGGGGTTCCTACAATGAGCAGTTCTTC.

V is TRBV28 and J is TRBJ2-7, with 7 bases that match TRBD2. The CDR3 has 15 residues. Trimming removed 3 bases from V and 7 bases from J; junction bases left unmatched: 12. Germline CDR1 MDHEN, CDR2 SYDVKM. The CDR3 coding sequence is TGTGCCAGCAGTTTGGGAACTAGCGCCGAGGGGGAGCAGTACTTC. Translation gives CASSLGTSAEGEQYF.

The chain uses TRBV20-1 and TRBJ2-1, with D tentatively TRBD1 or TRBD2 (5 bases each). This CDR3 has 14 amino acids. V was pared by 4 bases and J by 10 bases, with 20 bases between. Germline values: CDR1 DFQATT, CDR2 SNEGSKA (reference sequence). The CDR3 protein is CSAILRSGTTEQFF. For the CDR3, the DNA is TGCAGTGCTATATTACGTTCCGGGACCACCGAGCAGTTCTTC.

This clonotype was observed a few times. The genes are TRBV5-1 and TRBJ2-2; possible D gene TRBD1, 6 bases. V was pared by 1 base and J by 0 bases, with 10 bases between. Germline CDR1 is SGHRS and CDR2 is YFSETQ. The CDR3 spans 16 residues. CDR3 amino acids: CASSLLGAPNTGELFF. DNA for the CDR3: TGCGCCAGCAGCTTGCTGGGGGCCCCGAACACCGGGGAGCTGTTTTTT.